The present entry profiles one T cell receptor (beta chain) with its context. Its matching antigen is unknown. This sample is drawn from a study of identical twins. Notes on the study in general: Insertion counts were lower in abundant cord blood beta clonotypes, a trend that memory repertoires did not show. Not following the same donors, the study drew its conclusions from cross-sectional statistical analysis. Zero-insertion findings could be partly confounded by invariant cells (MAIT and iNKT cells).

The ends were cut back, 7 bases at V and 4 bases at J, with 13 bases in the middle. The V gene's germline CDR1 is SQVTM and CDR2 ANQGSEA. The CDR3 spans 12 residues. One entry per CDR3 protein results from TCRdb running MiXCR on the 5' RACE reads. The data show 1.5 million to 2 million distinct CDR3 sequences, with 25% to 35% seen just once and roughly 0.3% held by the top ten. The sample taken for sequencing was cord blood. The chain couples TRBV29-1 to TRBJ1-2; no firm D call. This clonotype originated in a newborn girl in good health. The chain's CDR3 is CSAQRRAYGYTF. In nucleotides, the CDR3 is TGCAGCGCGCAACGGCGGGCCTATGGCTACACCTTC.